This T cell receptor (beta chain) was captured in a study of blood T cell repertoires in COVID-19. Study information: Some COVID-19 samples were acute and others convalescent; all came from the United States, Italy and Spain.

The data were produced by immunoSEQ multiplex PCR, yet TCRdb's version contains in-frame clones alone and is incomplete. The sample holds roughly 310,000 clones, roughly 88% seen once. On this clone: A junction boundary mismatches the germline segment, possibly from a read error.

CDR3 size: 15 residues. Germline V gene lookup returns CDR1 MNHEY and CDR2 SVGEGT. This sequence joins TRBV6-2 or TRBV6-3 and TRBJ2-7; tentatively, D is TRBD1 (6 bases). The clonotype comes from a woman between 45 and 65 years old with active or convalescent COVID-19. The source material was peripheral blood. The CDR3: CAGSDRDTFSYEQYF. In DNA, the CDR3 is TGTGCCGGCAGTGATCGGGACACCTTTTCCTACGAGCAGTACTTC.